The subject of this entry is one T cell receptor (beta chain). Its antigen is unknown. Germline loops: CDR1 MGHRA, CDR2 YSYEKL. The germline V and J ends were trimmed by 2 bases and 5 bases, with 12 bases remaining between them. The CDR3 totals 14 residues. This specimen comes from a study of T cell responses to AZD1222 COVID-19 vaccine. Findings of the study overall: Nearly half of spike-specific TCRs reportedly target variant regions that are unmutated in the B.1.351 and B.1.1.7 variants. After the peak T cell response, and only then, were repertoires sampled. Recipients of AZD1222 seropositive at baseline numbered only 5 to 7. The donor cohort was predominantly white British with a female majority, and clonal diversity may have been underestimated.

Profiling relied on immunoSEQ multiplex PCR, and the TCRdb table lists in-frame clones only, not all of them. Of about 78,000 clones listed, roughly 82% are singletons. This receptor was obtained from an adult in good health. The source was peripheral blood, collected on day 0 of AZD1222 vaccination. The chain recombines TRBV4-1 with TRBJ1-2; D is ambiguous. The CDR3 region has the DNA TGCGCCAGCAGCCAACTCATAGGCCGTTATGGCTACACCTTC. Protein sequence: CASSQLIGRYGYTF.